A selection of T cell receptor beta chains follows, all from one sample in a study of tumor and adjacent non-tumor tissue in lung cancer. TCRdb itself ran the multiplex PCR reads through MiXCR, one entry per CDR3 protein. The sample has about 85,000 distinct CDR3 sequences, about three fifths seen once; the top ten hold 15%. The sequencing input was lung tumor tissue. These receptors were obtained from a man between 65 and 85 years old with non-small cell lung cancer. Both conserved end residues are part of each CDR3. A D gene is named only where the DNA matches it firmly. Clone size, where shown, is once, few, many, or a class for clones that have expanded.

v_gene	d_gene	j_gene	abundance	CDR3aa	CDR3nt
TRBV5-4	TRBD2	TRBJ2-7	-	CASSMNRGVAYEQYF	TGTGCCAGCAGCATGAATCGGGGGGTCGCCTACGAGCAATACTTC
TRBV20-1	TRBD2	TRBJ2-7	-	CSASVPSGRCYEQYF	TGCAGTGCTAGTGTACCTAGCGGGAGGTGCTACGAGCAGTACTTC
TRBV20-1	-	TRBJ1-5	few	CSSGGASNQPQHF	TGCAGTTCGGGGGGGGCGAGCAATCAGCCCCAGCATTTT
TRBV6-2/TRBV6-3	TRBD1	TRBJ2-4	many	CASCKLPGQGIIQYF	TGTGCCAGCTGCAAGCTCCCGGGACAGGGAATAATTCAGTACTTC
TRBV28	-	TRBJ1-1	few	CAIRLPNTEAFF	TGTGCCATTCGACTCCCGAACACTGAAGCTTTCTTT
TRBV11-2	-	TRBJ1-1	-	CTSSLVGNTVAFF	TGTACCAGCAGCTTAGTTGGGAACACTGTAGCTTTCTTT
TRBV11-2	-	TRBJ2-4	-	CASCYPPKNIQYF	TGTGCCAGCTGCTACCCCCCCAAAAACATTCAGTACTTC
TRBV28	TRBD1	TRBJ2-7	-	CASSLTGGDLEQYF	TGTGCCAGCAGTTTAACAGGGGGAGACCTCGAGCAGTACTTC
TRBV12-3/TRBV12-4	TRBD1	TRBJ2-7	many	CASSPQGAAYEQYF	TGTGCCAGCAGTCCCCAGGGGGCGGCCTACGAGCAGTACTTC
TRBV6-1	-	TRBJ2-7	few	CTSSPRQDGYEQYF	TGTACCAGCAGTCCAAGACAAGACGGGTACGAGCAGTACTTC
TRBV20-1	-	TRBJ1-5	-	CSAYPSFGTFSNQPQHF	TGCAGTGCCTACCCCTCCTTTGGGACATTTAGTAATCAGCCCCAGCATTTT
TRBV5-1	-	TRBJ2-3	few	CASSLAPTGTQYF	TGCGCCAGCAGCTTAGCCCCCACAGGTACGCAGTATTTT
TRBV12-3/TRBV12-4	-	TRBJ2-7	-	CASSPSNRDGEQYF	TGCGCCAGCAGTCCGTCGAACAGGGACGGCGAGCAGTACTTC
TRBV5-1	TRBD1	TRBJ1-1	once	CASSKTGGDTEAFF	TGCGCCAGCAGCAAAACAGGGGGCGACACTGAAGCTTTCTTT
TRBV20-1	TRBD1	TRBJ1-5	once	CSARDLKTGRNQPQHF	TGCAGTGCTAGAGATCTTAAGACAGGGAGAAATCAGCCCCAGCATTTT
TRBV11-2	TRBD1	TRBJ2-2	-	CANSLGTQGLRTRELFF	TGTGCCAACAGCTTAGGAACACAGGGGTTGAGGACCAGGGAGCTGTTTTTT
TRBV12-3/TRBV12-4	-	TRBJ1-1	-	CASSVRRGFSEVFF	TGTGCCAGCAGTGTTCGAAGGGGCTTCTCTGAAGTTTTCTTT
TRBV4-1	TRBD2	TRBJ2-1	-	CASSLTSEVNEQFF	TGCGCCAGCAGCCTCACTAGCGAAGTCAATGAGCAGTTCTTC
TRBV6-5	TRBD1	TRBJ1-1	-	CACGQGWRRITEAFF	TGTGCGTGTGGACAGGGATGGCGTCGGATCACTGAAGCTTTCTTT
TRBV20-1	TRBD2	TRBJ2-1	-	CGARAWGRGGQHEQFF	TGCGGTGCTAGGGCCTGGGGGCGGGGGGGCCAGCATGAGCAGTTTTTC
TRBV20-1	-	TRBJ2-7	few	CSAPRGSLQYF	TGCAGTGCTCCGAGGGGGAGCTTGCAGTACTTC
TRBV10-2	-	TRBJ2-1	-	CASCDRSGDSYIEQFF	TGCGCCAGCTGTGACAGGAGCGGGGACTCCTACATTGAGCAGTTCTTC
TRBV7-9	-	TRBJ1-2	-	CVSVGGDCGYTF	TGTGTCAGCGTCGGGGGAGACTGTGGCTACACCTTC
TRBV9	-	TRBJ2-1	-	CASSNSWGDEQFF	TGTGCCAGCAGCAATTCGTGGGGCGATGAGCAGTTCTTC
TRBV11-2	-	TRBJ2-2	-	CVSSLFVVTNTGELLF	TGTGTCAGCAGCTTGTTCGTGGTCACGAACACCGGGGAGCTGCTTTTT
TRBV29-1	-	TRBJ2-3	-	CSIAGGGGFTGTQYF	TGCAGCATTGCAGGCGGGGGCGGCTTCACAGGTACGCAGTATTTT
TRBV20-1	-	TRBJ2-2	few	CSARGTRNTGELFF	TGCAGTGCTAGAGGGACTCGGAACACCGGGGAGCTGTTTTTT
TRBV11-2	-	TRBJ1-2	-	CASSSSGHREDGYTF	TGTGCCAGCAGCTCTAGTGGCCACAGAGAGGATGGCTACACCTTC
TRBV10-3	TRBD2	TRBJ2-3	-	CAISQGLNTDAQYF	TGTGCCATCAGTCAGGGACTAAACACAGATGCGCAGTATTTT
TRBV20-1	TRBD1	TRBJ2-5	-	CSAPLGQVQEIQYF	TGCAGTGCCCCCCTAGGACAGGTCCAAGAGATCCAGTACTTC
TRBV12-3/TRBV12-4	TRBD2	TRBJ2-3	-	CASSLRGRTRTDTQYF	TGTGCCAGCAGTTTACGCGGGAGGACTCGCACTGATACGCAATATTTT